This T cell receptor (beta chain) is drawn from a study of neurological immune-mediated disorders. General study results and limits: The level of TCR clonal expansion was highest in patients with HTLV-1-associated myelopathy and lowest in multiple sclerosis, where it fell below the level seen in healthy controls. Across subjects, expanded clones had no CDR3 amino acid sequences in common, pointing to private repertoires in all groups.

About this clonotype: The antigen remains unidentified.

Synthesis of cDNA was accomplished via 5'RACE employing 10-nucleotide random UMIs. TCRdb fed the 5' RACE reads into MiXCR, producing one record per CDR3 protein. The repertoire includes 15,000 to 20,000 distinct CDR3 sequences, under 35% of them detected once, and more than 30% sits in the top ten. Germline values: CDR1 DFQATT, CDR2 SNEGSKA (reference sequence). CDR3 length equals 15 residues. Trimming left V 3 bases short and J 3 bases short, with 14 bases between. The chain has TRBV20-1 and TRBJ2-2; D might be TRBD2 (6 bases). The clonotype originates from a man in his fifties with HTLV-1-associated myelopathy (HAM/TSP). The sequencing sample was made of PBMCs. CDR3 nucleotides: TGCAGTGCTAGTCCGGCGGGGCTGGACACCGGGGAGCTGTTTTTT. It encodes CSASPAGLDTGELFF.